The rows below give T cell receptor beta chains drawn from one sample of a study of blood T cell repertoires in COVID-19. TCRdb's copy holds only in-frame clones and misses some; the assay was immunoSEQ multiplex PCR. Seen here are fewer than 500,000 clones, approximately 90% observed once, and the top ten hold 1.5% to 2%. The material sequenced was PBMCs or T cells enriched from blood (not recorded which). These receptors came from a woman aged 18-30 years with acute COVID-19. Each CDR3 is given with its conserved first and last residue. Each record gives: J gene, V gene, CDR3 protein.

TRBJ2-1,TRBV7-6,CASSRGLAGGGDEQFF
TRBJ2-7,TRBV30,CAWGQGASSNEQYF
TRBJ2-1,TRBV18,CASSGTGVYNEQFF
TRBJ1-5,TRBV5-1,CASSTEGQGNQPQHF
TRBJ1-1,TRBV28,CATTPDITNTEAFF
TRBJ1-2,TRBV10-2,CASSEVRTGRGGYTF
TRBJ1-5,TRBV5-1,CASSGDGSNQPQHF
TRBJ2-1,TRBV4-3,CASSQDPAGGLSSYNEQFF
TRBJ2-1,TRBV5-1,CASSPGLAGNYNEQFF
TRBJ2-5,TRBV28,CASSRTGNVETQYF
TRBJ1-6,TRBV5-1,CASSLEQGVNSPLHF
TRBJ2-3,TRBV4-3,CASSQGTPDTQYF
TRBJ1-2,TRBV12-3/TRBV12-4,CASGQGNGYTF
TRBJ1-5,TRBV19,CASSIGRPMGNQPQHF
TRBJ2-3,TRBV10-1,CASSVTSEVTDTQYF
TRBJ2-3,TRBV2,CASSEGTRGTDTQYF
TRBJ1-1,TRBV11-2,CASSKRVDTEAFF
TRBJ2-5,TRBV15,CATSRDNQGGAETQYF
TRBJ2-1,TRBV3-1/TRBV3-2,CASSRRATSGSINEQFF
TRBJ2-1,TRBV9,CASSAWTGDNEQFF
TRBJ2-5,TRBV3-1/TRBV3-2,CASSQDLSRAETQYF
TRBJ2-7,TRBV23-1,CASSQSGDREYYEQYF
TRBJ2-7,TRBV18,CASSPRMTVGSYEQYF
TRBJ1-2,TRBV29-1,CSVAGSQGYTF
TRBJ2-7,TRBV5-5,CASSFIFGTPSYEQYF
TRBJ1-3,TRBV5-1,CASSLGGAGNTIYF
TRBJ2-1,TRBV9,CASSANRGHEQFF
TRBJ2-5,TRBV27,CASLRRGRETQYF
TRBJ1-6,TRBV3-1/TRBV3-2,CASSLGGGNNSPLHF
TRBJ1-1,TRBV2,CASSEPGMEWVEAFF
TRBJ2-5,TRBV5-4,CASSSTGGASSGLGETQYF
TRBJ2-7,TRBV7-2,CASSLGGGLAASYEQYF
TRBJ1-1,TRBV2,CASIDRTGDGHTEAFF
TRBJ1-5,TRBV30,CAWSVGGGGNQPQHF
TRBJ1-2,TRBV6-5,CASSYSDRTYGYTF
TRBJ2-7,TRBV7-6,CASSSGPGGSYEQYF
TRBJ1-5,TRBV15,CATSRTGGLQPQHF
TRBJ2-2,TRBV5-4,CASSPGGRDTGELFF
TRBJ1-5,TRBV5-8,CASTGGRVGQPQHF
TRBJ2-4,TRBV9,CASSGQGATPLDLAKNIQYF
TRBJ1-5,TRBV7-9,CASSPDRGNQPQHF
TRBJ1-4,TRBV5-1,CASSTGTGNEKLFF
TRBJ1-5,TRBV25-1,CASSEGGRVDQPQHF
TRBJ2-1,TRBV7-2,CASSDSGRGYNEQFF
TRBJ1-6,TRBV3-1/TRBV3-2,CASSSTGNSPLHF
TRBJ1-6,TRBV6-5,CASSPGQGWNSPLHF
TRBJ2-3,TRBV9,CASSAQLAGVADTQYF
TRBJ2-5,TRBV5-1,CASSLRTSGSVQETQYF
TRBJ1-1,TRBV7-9,CASSRSKTKLNTEAFF
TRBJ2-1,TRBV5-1,CASSLEPLISDEQFF
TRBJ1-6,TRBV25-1,CASSVGQGYSPLHF